Below, one T cell receptor (beta chain) is given with its context. This CDR3 has 14 residues. From germline, CDR1 is SGDLS and CDR2 YYNGEE. V was cut by 0 bases and J by 8 bases, with 14 bases left in between. The data derive from a study of blood T cell repertoires in COVID-19. Study-wide background: From the United States, Italy and Spain came samples of acute and convalescent COVID-19. Nucleic acid was either cDNA or gDNA, and it came from T cells, B-cell-depleted T cells, or PBMCs.

The authors' processing: Nucleated cell number was recorded as an estimate derived from reference gene primer amplification. Only in-frame clones appear in the TCRdb table, and some are missing; sequencing was by immunoSEQ multiplex PCR. V, J and clone size were drawn from that table, and D and trimming were deduced from the DNA. Counted here are 200,000 to 250,000 clones, approximately 84% occurring once; the ten biggest clones make up roughly 3%. Sequenced input: peripheral blood. The genes are TRBV9 and TRBJ1-2; D is perhaps TRBD1 (6 bases). This sequence originates from a woman in her 30s who had recovered from COVID-19. As DNA, the CDR3 is TGTGCCAGCAGCGTAGCTGGGGGGGCAGGCGGCTACACCTTC. It is translated as CASSVAGGAGGYTF.